A selection of T cell receptor beta chains follows, all from one sample in a study of blood T cell repertoires in COVID-19. Some clones are missing from TCRdb's copy, which holds only in-frame ones; the method was immunoSEQ multiplex PCR. Of 350,000 or so clones listed, 88% are singletons. Sequences were obtained from PBMCs or T cells enriched from blood (not recorded which). These receptors were collected from a woman in her thirties who had been exposed to COVID-19. Both conserved end residues are part of each CDR3. The D gene is left open where the match is weak. Size tells how often a clone was seen (once, few, many) or the class of an expanded clone, and some rows leave it out.

>.|TRBJ2-1|TRBV28|.|15
CASSILAGAYNEQFF
TGTGCCAGCAGTATCCTGGCGGGTGCATACAATGAGCAGTTCTTC
>TRBD1|TRBJ1-5|TRBV9|.|14
CASSPGQSGQPQHF
TGTGCCAGCAGCCCGGGACAGTCGGGTCAGCCCCAGCATTTT
>TRBD2|TRBJ2-1|TRBV10-2|.|14
CASGGGLVNYEQFF
TGCGCCAGCGGGGGGGGACTAGTGAACTATGAGCAGTTCTTC
>TRBD1|TRBJ2-7|TRBV9|.|16
CASSAGFGQGLYEQYF
TGTGCCAGCAGCGCTGGTTTCGGACAGGGACTCTACGAGCAGTACTTC
>TRBD1|TRBJ1-6|TRBV12-3/TRBV12-4|.|13
CASSLGRGSPLHF
TGTGCCAGCAGTTTAGGCAGGGGGTCACCCCTCCACTTT
>.|TRBJ1-4|TRBV30|.|14
CALYSIPTNEKLFF
TGTGCCTTATACTCCATCCCAACTAATGAAAAACTGTTTTTT
>.|TRBJ2-1|TRBV11-2|once|14
CASSPRTLFDEQFF
TGTGCCAGCAGCCCCCGGACTCTTTTCGATGAGCAGTTCTTC
>TRBD1|TRBJ1-2|TRBV19|.|14
CASSRGQDERGYTF
TGTGCCAGTAGTAGGGGACAGGACGAGAGGGGCTACACCTTC
>.|TRBJ1-5|TRBV19|.|17
CASSIHSGGHSNQPQHF
TGTGCCAGTAGTATTCACTCGGGAGGCCATAGCAATCAGCCCCAGCATTTT
>TRBD1|TRBJ1-1|TRBV7-9|few|15
CASSSGTGSGTEAFF
TGTGCCAGCAGCTCTGGGACAGGGTCGGGTACTGAAGCTTTCTTT
>TRBD1|TRBJ2-7|TRBV28|.|15
CASSTTGGLTYEQYF
TGTGCCAGCAGCACTACAGGGGGATTGACCTACGAGCAGTACTTC
>TRBD1|TRBJ1-3|TRBV7-8|.|19
CASSLDFRGDRRSGNTIYF
TGTGCCAGCAGCTTAGATTTTCGAGGGGACAGGCGCTCTGGAAACACCATATATTTT
>.|TRBJ2-7|TRBV7-8|.|14
CASSLDASGYEQYF
TGTGCCAGCAGCTTAGACGCTTCAGGCTACGAGCAGTACTTC
>.|TRBJ2-7|TRBV27|.|19
CASSLGTLTAGPRSYEQYF
TGTGCCAGCAGTTTAGGAACCCTCACGGCGGGACCACGGTCCTACGAGCAGTACTTC
>TRBD2|TRBJ2-7|TRBV27|.|16
CASSPLSLSGSDEQYF
TGTGCCAGCAGTCCCCTCTCCCTTAGCGGGAGCGACGAGCAGTACTTC
>TRBD1|TRBJ2-2|TRBV24-1|.|13
CAARQGYTGELFF
TGTGCCGCCAGACAGGGTTACACCGGGGAGCTGTTTTTT
>TRBD2|TRBJ2-7|TRBV5-1|.|14
CASSAGLAIDEQYF
TGCGCCAGCAGCGCGGGACTAGCGATCGACGAGCAGTACTTC
>.|TRBJ2-2|TRBV9|.|15
CASSVGAGNTGELFF
TGTGCCAGCAGCGTAGGGGCGGGGAACACCGGGGAGCTGTTTTTT
>TRBD1|TRBJ2-5|TRBV11-3|.|17
CASSLGGGQGVRETQYF
TGTGCCAGCAGCTTAGGAGGCGGACAGGGGGTTAGGGAGACCCAGTACTTC
>TRBD1|TRBJ1-2|TRBV19|once|14
CASSMRGQGEGYTF
TGTGCCAGTAGTATGCGGGGACAGGGGGAAGGCTACACCTTC
>TRBD1|TRBJ2-7|TRBV27|.|16
CASSFRRGTGIYEQYF
TGTGCCAGCAGTTTTAGACGGGGGACAGGGATCTACGAGCAGTACTTC
>TRBD1|TRBJ1-1|TRBV18|.|14
CASSPADRAPEAFF
TGTGCCAGCTCACCAGCGGACAGGGCACCTGAAGCTTTCTTT
>.|TRBJ2-2|TRBV5-1|.|14
CASSTGTFIGELFF
TGCGCCAGCAGCACCGGGACTTTTATCGGGGAGCTGTTTTTT
>.|TRBJ1-1|TRBV29-1|.|15
CSVGSSGLRGTEAFF
TGCAGCGTTGGGTCTTCCGGGCTCAGGGGCACTGAAGCTTTCTTT
>TRBD2|TRBJ2-1|TRBV27|.|15
CASSLRLAGYNEQFF
TGTGCCAGCAGTTTAAGACTAGCGGGCTACAATGAGCAGTTCTTC
>.|TRBJ2-2|TRBV18|.|13
CASSPANTGELFF
TGTGCCAGCTCACCCGCGAACACCGGGGAGCTGTTTTTT
>.|TRBJ2-3|TRBV2|.|11
CASIGTDTQYF
TGTGCCAGCATCGGCACAGATACGCAGTATTTT
>TRBD2|TRBJ2-3|TRBV9|once|16
CASSVRLAGVADTQYF
TGTGCCAGCAGCGTACGACTAGCGGGAGTAGCCGATACGCAGTATTTT
>.|TRBJ1-5|TRBV18|.|16
CASSPQGGGNNQPQHF
TGTGCCAGCTCACCCCAAGGCGGCGGGAATAATCAGCCCCAGCATTTT
>TRBD1|TRBJ1-2|TRBV5-1|once|13
CASSLTGGDGYTF
TGCGCCAGCAGCTTGACAGGGGGCGATGGCTACACCTTC
>TRBD1|TRBJ1-5|TRBV30|.|13
CAWRAGGDQPQHF
TGTGCCTGGAGGGCAGGGGGCGATCAGCCCCAGCATTTT
>TRBD1|TRBJ1-6|TRBV11-3|once|17
CASSLDLGTGVNSPLHF
TGTGCCAGCAGCTTAGACCTTGGGACAGGGGTTAATTCACCCCTCCACTTT
>.|TRBJ1-1|TRBV30|.|16
CAWSVRGPKGNTEAFF
TGTGCCTGGAGTGTGCGAGGGCCTAAGGGCAACACTGAAGCTTTCTTT
>TRBD2|TRBJ2-1|TRBV19|.|13
CATPRESHNEQFF
TGTGCCACCCCGCGGGAGTCCCACAATGAGCAGTTCTTC
>TRBD1|TRBJ1-5|TRBV3-1/TRBV3-2|.|15
CASSQAGQGSQPQHF
TGTGCCAGCAGCCAAGCGGGACAGGGAAGTCAGCCCCAGCATTTT
>TRBD1|TRBJ1-2|TRBV27|.|16
CASSELTGKGNYGYTF
TGTGCCAGCAGTGAATTGACAGGGAAGGGCAACTATGGCTACACCTTC